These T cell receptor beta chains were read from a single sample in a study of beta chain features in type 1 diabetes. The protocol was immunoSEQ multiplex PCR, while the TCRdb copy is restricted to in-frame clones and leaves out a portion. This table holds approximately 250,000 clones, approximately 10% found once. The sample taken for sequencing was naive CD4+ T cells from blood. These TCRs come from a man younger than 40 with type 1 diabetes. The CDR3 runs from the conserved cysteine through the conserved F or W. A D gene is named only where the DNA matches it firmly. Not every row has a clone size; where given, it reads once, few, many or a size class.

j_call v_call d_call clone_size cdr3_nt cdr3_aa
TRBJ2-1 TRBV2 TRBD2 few TGTGCCAGCGGACGGGGGGAGAGCTCCTACAATGAGCAGTTCTTC CASGRGESSYNEQFF
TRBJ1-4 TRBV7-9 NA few TGTGCCAGCAGCCCCGGCGCCCCAAAGGGGGAAAAACTGTTTTTT CASSPGAPKGEKLFF
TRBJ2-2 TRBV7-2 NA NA TGTGCCAGCAGCTTCCCCTACGGGGAGCTGTTTTTT CASSFPYGELFF
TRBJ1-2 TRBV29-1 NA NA TGCAGCGTTGAAGGGAGTCTTGGCAGATTAGCCTACACCTTC CSVEGSLGRLAYTF
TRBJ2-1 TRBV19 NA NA TGTGCCAGTAGGAGAGGAAATGAGCAGTTCTTC CASRRGNEQFF
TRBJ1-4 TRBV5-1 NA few TGCGCCAGCAGCTTCGGGACTAATGAAAAACTGTTTTTT CASSFGTNEKLFF
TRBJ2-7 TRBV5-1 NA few TGCGCCAGCAGCCCCGAGGGACAACCCTACGAGCAGTACTTC CASSPEGQPYEQYF
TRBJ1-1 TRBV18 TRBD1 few TGTGCCAGTTTGCAAGGGGGCGATAGGCCTGAAGCTTTCTTT CASLQGGDRPEAFF
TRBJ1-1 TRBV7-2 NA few TGTGCCAGCAGCTTTCTATTCCGGTCTGCGAACACTGAAGCTTTCTTT CASSFLFRSANTEAFF
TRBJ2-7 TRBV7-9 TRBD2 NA TGTGCCAGCAGCTTAGCGGGTAGCGGGGGCCTTCCTAGTCAGTACTTC CASSLAGSGGLPSQYF
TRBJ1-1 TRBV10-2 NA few TGCGCCAGCAGTCTAATGCCGAACACTGAAGCTTTCTTT CASSLMPNTEAFF
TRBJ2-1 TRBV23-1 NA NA TGCGCAAGCAAGGGGGCGGGGCCCAGGAGCTCCTACAATGAGCAGTTCTTC CASKGAGPRSSYNEQFF
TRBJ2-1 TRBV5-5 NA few TGTGCCAGCAGGCGACTAATTATGAGCAATGAGCAGTTCTTC CASRRLIMSNEQFF
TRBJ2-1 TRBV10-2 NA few TGCGCCGGACAACAGGTTAGCTCCTACAATGAGCAGTTCTTC CAGQQVSSYNEQFF
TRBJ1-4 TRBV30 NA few TGTGCCTGGAGCCAGACAGCAACTAATGAAAAACTGTTTTTT CAWSQTATNEKLFF
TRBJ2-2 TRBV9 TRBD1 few TGTGCCAGCAGCGTAGTGGGACAGTACACCGGGGAGCTGTTTTTT CASSVVGQYTGELFF
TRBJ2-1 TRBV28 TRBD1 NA TGTGCCAGCACTGGACAGGCGTACAATGAGCAGTTCTTC CASTGQAYNEQFF
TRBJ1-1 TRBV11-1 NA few TGTGCCAGCACCCACAGGGAACCTGAAGCTTTCTTT CASTHREPEAFF
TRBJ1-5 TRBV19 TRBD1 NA TGTGCCAGTAGTATCCTGACAGGGCTAAATCAGCCCCAGCATTTT CASSILTGLNQPQHF
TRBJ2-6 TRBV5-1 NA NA TGCGCCAGCAGCTCTACTTGGTTGCGCTCTGGGGCCAACGTCCTGACTTTC CASSSTWLRSGANVLTF
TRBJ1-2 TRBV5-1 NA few TGCGCCAGCAGCTGGGGGAACAGGGTGTATGGCTACACCTTC CASSWGNRVYGYTF
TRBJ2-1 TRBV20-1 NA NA TGCAGTGCTAGAGTGTTCGATGAGCAGTTCTTC CSARVFDEQFF
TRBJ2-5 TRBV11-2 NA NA TGTGCCAGCGTTGGTGGGGGCAGAGAGACCCAGTACTTC CASVGGGRETQYF
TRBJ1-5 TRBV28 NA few TGTGCCAGCAGTTTGGGACACCGCAATCAGCCCCAGCATTTT CASSLGHRNQPQHF
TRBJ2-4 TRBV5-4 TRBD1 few TGTGCCAGCAGCTTGTGGGACAGGGGGCCGGTCAAAAACATTCAGTACTTC CASSLWDRGPVKNIQYF
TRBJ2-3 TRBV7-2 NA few TGTGCCAGCAGCCTTCGGAGTGGCACAGATACGCAGTATTTT CASSLRSGTDTQYF
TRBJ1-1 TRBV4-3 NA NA TGCGCCAGCAGCCAAGGAGAAACGAACACTGAAGCTTTCTTT CASSQGETNTEAFF
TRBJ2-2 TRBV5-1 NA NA TGCGCCAGCAGCTCACAGGGTGGCGGGGAGCTGTTTTTT CASSSQGGGELFF
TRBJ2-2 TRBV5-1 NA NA TGCGCCAGCAGCTCAGTCGGGGTCGGGGAGCTGTTTTTT CASSSVGVGELFF
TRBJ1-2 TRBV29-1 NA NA TGCAGCGTTGATGAAGGGGGGGGATCTAATGGCTACACCTTC CSVDEGGGSNGYTF
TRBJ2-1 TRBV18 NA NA TGTGCCAGCTCACCACCGGGCGGAGGTGAGCAGTTCTTC CASSPPGGGEQFF
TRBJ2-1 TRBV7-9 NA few TGTGCCAGCAACTCCGTCCATGAGCAGTTCTTC CASNSVHEQFF
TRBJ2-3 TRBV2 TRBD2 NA TGTGCCAGCAGTGAACAGCGGGGGAGTACAGATACGCAGTATTTT CASSEQRGSTDTQYF
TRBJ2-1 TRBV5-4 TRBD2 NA TGTGCCAGCAGCTTTAGGCTAGCGGGGGCCAATGAGCAGTTCTTC CASSFRLAGANEQFF
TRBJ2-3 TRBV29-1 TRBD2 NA TGCAGCGTTGAGCGGGGGGGCGGCACAGATACGCAGTATTTT CSVERGGGTDTQYF
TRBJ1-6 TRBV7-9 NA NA TGTGCCAGCAGCTTAGTTACGGGTCTCAACTCACCCCTCCACTTT CASSLVTGLNSPLHF
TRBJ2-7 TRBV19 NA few TGTGCCAGTAGTCGGACAGACTCCTACGAGCAGTACTTC CASSRTDSYEQYF
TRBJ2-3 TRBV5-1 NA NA TGCGCCAGCAGCTTGAATCTCTGGGCAGGCGCTAGCACAGATACGCAGTATTTT CASSLNLWAGASTDTQYF
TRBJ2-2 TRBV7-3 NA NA TGTGCCAGCAGCTCTGGGGCGGGGGCCCACACCGGGGAGCTGTTTTTT CASSSGAGAHTGELFF
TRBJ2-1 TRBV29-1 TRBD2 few TGCAGCGTAATGCCCGGGGGGGAGCAGTTCTTC CSVMPGGEQFF
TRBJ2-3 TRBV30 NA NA TGTGCCTGGAAACTGTCAGGCCCAGATACGCAGTATTTT CAWKLSGPDTQYF
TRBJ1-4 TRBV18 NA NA TGTGCCAGCTCACTACACAGTGAATTCGGTGAAAAACTGTTTTTT CASSLHSEFGEKLFF
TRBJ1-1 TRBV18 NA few TGTGCCAGCTCACCACCGAACGGGGACACTGAAGCTTTCTTT CASSPPNGDTEAFF
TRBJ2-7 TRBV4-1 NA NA TGCGCCAGCAGCCAATTCGCGGCAGGGCGGGGATCCTACGAGCAGTACTTC CASSQFAAGRGSYEQYF
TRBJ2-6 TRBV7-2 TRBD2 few TGTGCCAGCAAGACTAGCGGGGGGGCTGGGGCCAACGTCCTGACTTTC CASKTSGGAGANVLTF
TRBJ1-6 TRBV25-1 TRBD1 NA TGTGCCAGCAGCAAGACAGGGGGGGGTTCACCCCTCCACTTT CASSKTGGGSPLHF
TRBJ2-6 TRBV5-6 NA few TGTGCCAGCAGCTTGAGAGGGAGTGGGGCCAACGTCCTGACTTTC CASSLRGSGANVLTF
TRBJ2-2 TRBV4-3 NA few TGCGCCAGCAGCCAAGATACCAGGGACACCGGGGAGCTGTTTTTT CASSQDTRDTGELFF
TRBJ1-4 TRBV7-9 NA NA TGTGCCAGCAGCTTCAGAGGCTCTTTGCTCGAAAAACTGTTTTTT CASSFRGSLLEKLFF
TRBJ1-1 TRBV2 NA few TGTGCCAGTCACAGGGATGGGACTGAAGCTTTCTTT CASHRDGTEAFF